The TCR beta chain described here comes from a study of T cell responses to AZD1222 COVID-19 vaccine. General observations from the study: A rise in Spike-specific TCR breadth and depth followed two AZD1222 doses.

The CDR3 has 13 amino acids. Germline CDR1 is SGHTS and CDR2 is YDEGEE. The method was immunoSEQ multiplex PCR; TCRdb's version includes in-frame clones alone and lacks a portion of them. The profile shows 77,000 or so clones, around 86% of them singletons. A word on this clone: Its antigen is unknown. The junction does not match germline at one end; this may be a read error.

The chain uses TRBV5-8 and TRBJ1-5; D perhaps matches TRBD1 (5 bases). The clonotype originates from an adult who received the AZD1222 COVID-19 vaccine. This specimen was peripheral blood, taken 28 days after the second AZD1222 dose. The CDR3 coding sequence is TGTGCCAACAGCTTTCGGGGGAGCGGGTCCCAGCATTTT. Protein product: CANSFRGSGSQHF.